Presented here are 2 T cell receptor beta chains from one specimen sequenced in a study of beta chain features in type 1 diabetes. Study outcomes and limitations: All four CD4+ subsets of Type 1 diabetes patients contained TCRB CDR3s that were moderately but significantly shorter.

Isolated RNA was reverse transcribed in full, so expressed TCRB transcripts were sequenced. The table came from immunoSEQ multiplex PCR; TCRdb's copy has only in-frame clones and leaves some out. The repertoire holds approximately 60,000 clones, with 52% as singletons. These receptors are not linked to any known antigen. The specimen sequenced was Tregs from blood. These TCRs come from a woman aged 40 to 50 with type 1 diabetes.

V gene TRBV5-1 combines with J gene TRBJ2-7, with D tentatively TRBD1 (5 bases). The germline CDR1 and CDR2 sequences are SGHRS and YFSETQ. The CDR3 sequence is 15 residues long. With 0 bases removed from V and 5 bases from J, the gap between germline ends came to 15 bases. DNA of the CDR3: TGCGCCAGCAGCTTGGCAGGGTATGGGGCGGACGAGCAGTACTTC. Amino acid sequence: CASSLAGYGADEQYF.

The genes are TRBV5-1 and TRBJ2-7, with D possibly TRBD1 on 5 matching bases. Trimming stripped 0 bases from V and 5 bases from J, with 12 bases between. The CDR3 has 14 amino acids. The germline V gene encodes CDR1 SGHRS and CDR2 YFSETQ. CDR3 region: CASSLGGLMDEQYF. In DNA form, the CDR3 reads TGCGCCAGCAGCTTGGGGGGCCTGATGGACGAGCAGTACTTC.